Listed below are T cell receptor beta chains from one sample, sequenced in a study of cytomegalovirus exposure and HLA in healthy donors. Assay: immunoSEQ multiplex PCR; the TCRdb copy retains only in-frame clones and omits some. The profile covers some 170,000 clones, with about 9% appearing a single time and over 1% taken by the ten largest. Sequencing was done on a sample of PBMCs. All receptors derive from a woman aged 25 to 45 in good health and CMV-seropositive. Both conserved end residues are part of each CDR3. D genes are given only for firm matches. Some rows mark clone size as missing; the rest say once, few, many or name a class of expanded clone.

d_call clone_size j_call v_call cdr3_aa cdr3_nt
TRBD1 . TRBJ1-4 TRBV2 CASTLQGGPNEKLFF TGTGCCAGCACCCTGCAAGGGGGCCCTAATGAAAAACTGTTTTTT
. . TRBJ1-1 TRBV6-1 CASSVGTGNTEAFF TGTGCCAGCAGTGTTGGAACAGGAAACACTGAAGCTTTCTTT
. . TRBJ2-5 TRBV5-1 CASSLQATEETQYF TGCGCCAGCAGCTTGCAAGCGACAGAAGAGACCCAGTACTTC
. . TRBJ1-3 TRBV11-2 CASSLGRDTIYF TGTGCCAGCAGCTTAGGACGGGACACCATATATTTT
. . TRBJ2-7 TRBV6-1 CASRTFGAYEQYF TGTGCCAGCAGGACATTTGGCGCGTACGAGCAGTACTTC
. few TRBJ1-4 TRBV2 CASSGERDKLLATNEKLFF TGTGCCAGCAGTGGGGAGCGGGACAAGCTCCTTGCAACTAATGAAAAACTGTTTTTT
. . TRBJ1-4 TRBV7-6 CASSSDRTTNEKLFF TGTGCCAGCAGCTCTGACAGGACGACAAATGAAAAACTGTTTTTT
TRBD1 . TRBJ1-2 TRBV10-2 CASRGQDRARGYTF TGCGCCAGCAGAGGGCAGGACAGGGCTAGAGGCTACACCTTC
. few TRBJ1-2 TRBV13 CASSLDSGIGGYTF TGTGCCAGCAGCTTAGATTCCGGGATCGGTGGCTACACCTTC
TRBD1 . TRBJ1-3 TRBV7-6 CATGTGGSGNTIYF TGTGCCACCGGGACAGGGGGCTCTGGAAACACCATATATTTT
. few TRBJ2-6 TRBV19 CASSIRSTPTGSGANVLTF TGTGCCAGTAGTATCCGCTCCACCCCGACGGGCTCTGGGGCCAACGTCCTGACTTTC
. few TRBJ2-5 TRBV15 CATSRNTGTETQYF TGTGCCACCAGCAGGAATACAGGGACAGAGACCCAGTACTTC
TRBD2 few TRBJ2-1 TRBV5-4 CASSPRGGAGNEQFF TGTGCCAGCAGCCCCCGGGGGGGGGCGGGCAATGAGCAGTTCTTC
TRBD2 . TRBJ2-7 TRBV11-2 CASSLYGTREYF TGTGCCAGCAGCTTATACGGGACTAGGGAGTACTTC
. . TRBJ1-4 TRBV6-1 CASSERGEKLFF TGTGCCAGCAGTGAAAGAGGTGAAAAACTGTTTTTT
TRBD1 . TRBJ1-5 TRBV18 CASSRDRQNQPQHF TGTGCCAGCTCACGGGACAGACAAAATCAGCCCCAGCATTTT
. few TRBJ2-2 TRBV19 CASSLTRRELFF TGTGCCAGTAGTCTGACTAGGCGGGAGCTGTTTTTT
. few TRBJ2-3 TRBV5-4 CASSLFLGTNTDTQYF TGTGCCAGCAGCTTGTTCCTGGGGACAAATACAGATACGCAGTATTTT
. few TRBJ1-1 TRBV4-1 CASSLGGQNTEAFF TGCGCCAGCAGCCTGGGCGGGCAGAACACTGAAGCTTTCTTT
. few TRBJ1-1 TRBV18 CASSPRAGEGNTEAFF TGTGCCAGCTCACCACGCGCCGGAGAGGGGAACACTGAAGCTTTCTTT
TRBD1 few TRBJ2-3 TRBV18 CASSPGTGTSTDTQYF TGTGCCAGCTCACCCGGGACAGGGACTAGCACAGATACGCAGTATTTT
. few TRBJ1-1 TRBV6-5 CASSYSRQREAFF TGTGCCAGCAGTTACTCGAGACAGCGTGAAGCTTTCTTT
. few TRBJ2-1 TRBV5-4 CASSPKEAGPYNEQFF TGTGCCAGCAGCCCGAAGGAGGCTGGGCCCTACAATGAGCAGTTCTTC
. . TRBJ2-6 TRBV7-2 CASSLSGGQLSGANVLTF TGTGCCAGCAGCTTATCTGGCGGGCAACTCTCTGGGGCCAACGTCCTGACTTTC
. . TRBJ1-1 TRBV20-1 CSASQGTEAFF TGCAGTGCTAGCCAGGGCACTGAAGCTTTCTTT
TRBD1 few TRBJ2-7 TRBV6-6 CASSSQGSSSYEQYF TGTGCCAGTTCCTCACAGGGGTCGAGCTCCTACGAGCAGTACTTC
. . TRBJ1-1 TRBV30 CAWSLRENTEAFF TGTGCCTGGAGCCTCAGGGAGAACACTGAAGCTTTCTTT
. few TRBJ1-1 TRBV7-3 CASSPLGGANTEAFF TGTGCCAGCAGCCCCCTCGGGGGGGCGAACACTGAAGCTTTCTTT
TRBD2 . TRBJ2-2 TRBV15 CATSGRTSGSGELFF TGTGCCACCAGCGGAAGGACTAGCGGTAGCGGGGAGCTGTTTTTT
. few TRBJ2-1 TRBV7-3 CASSPAPGVRANEQFF TGTGCCAGCAGCCCAGCGCCGGGAGTAAGGGCCAATGAGCAGTTCTTC
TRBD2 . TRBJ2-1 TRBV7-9 CASSPAGLAVYNEQFF TGTGCCAGCAGCCCAGCTGGACTAGCGGTTTACAATGAGCAGTTCTTC
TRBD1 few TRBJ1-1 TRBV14 CASSQLDRGHTEAFF TGTGCCAGCAGCCAGTTAGACAGGGGGCACACTGAAGCTTTCTTT
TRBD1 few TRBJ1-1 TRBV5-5 CASSFRLRDRGPLNTEAFF TGTGCCAGCAGCTTCAGACTCCGGGACAGGGGCCCCTTGAACACTGAAGCTTTCTTT
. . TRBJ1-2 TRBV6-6 CASSYTGDNYGYTF TGTGCCAGCAGTTACACAGGAGACAACTATGGCTACACCTTC
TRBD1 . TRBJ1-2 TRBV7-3 CASSLTSTGGSGYTF TGTGCCAGCAGCTTAACGTCGACAGGGGGCTCGGGCTACACCTTC
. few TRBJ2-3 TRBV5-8 CASSSTSRNTQYF TGTGCCAGCAGCTCTACCTCGAGGAATACGCAGTATTTT
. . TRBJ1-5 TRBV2 CASRGGQVTNQPQHF TGTGCCAGCAGGGGGGGGCAGGTGACCAATCAGCCCCAGCATTTT
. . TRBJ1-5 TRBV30 CAWSGTSGQPQHF TGTGCCTGGTCTGGGACTTCAGGTCAGCCCCAGCATTTT
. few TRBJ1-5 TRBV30 CAWSEGPIQPQHF TGTGCCTGGAGTGAGGGGCCTATCCAGCCCCAGCATTTT
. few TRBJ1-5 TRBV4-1 CASSQRTYRTDSLGNQPQHF TGCGCCAGCAGCCAACGGACATATCGGACAGACTCTTTGGGCAATCAGCCCCAGCATTTT
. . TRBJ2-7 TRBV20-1 CSALRGEQYF TGCAGTGCCCTAAGGGGCGAGCAGTACTTC
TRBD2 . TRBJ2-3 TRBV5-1 CASSPFLAGGMDTQYF TGCGCCAGCAGCCCCTTTCTAGCGGGAGGAATGGATACGCAGTATTTT
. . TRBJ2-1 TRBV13 CASSLVGGALYNEQFF TGTGCCAGCAGCTTAGTTGGCGGGGCCCTCTACAATGAGCAGTTCTTC
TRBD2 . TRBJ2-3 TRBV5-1 CASSLEPSGSWADTQYF TGCGCCAGCAGCTTGGAACCCAGCGGGAGTTGGGCAGATACGCAGTATTTT
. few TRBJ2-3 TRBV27 CASSWRLPGEDTQYF TGTGCCAGCAGTTGGAGGCTTCCGGGAGAAGATACGCAGTATTTT
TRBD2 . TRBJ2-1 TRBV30 CAWSPWTSGNNEQFF TGTGCCTGGAGCCCCTGGACTAGCGGGAATAATGAGCAGTTCTTC